Below, 27 T cell receptor beta chains from the same sample are listed, as sequenced in a study of CD8 T cells in Susac syndrome. RNA totalling about 0.5 to 1 ug underwent reverse transcription with random hexamers. MiXCR was run by TCRdb on the immunoSEQ multiplex PCR reads, yielding one entry per CDR3 protein. The sample holds fewer than 90,000 distinct CDR3 sequences, over 85% seen once. Specimen: CD8+ T cells from PBMCs. The receptors stem from a human donor with Susac syndrome.

This clonotype appeared a few times. CDR3 nucleotides: TGTGCCAGCAGCCCGTTTGGACGGAACAATCAGCCCCAGCATTTT. Amino acid sequence: CASSPFGRNNQPQHF. V usage is TRBV5-6 and J usage is TRBJ1-5, with D unclear. CDR1 is SGHDT and CDR2 is YYEEEE in the germline V gene. The CDR3 contains 15 residues. Trimming left V 4 bases short and J 3 bases short, with 14 bases between.

This chain uses TRBV2 with TRBJ2-1; D remains unclear. Germline V gene lookup returns CDR1 SNHLY and CDR2 FYNNEI. V was pared by 2 bases and J by 7 bases, with 9 bases between. The CDR3 extends over 13 amino acids. CDR3 residues: CASSERPRNEQFF. CDR3 in DNA: TGTGCCAGCAGTGAACGGCCCAGGAATGAGCAGTTCTTC. The full variable domain, in which reference TRBV2 and TRBJ2-1 provide the parts outside the CDR3, is EPEVTQTPSHQVTQMGQEVILRCVPISNHLYFYWYRQILGQKVEFLVSFYNNEISEKSEIFDDQFSVERPDGSNFTLKIRSTKLEDSAMYFCASSERPRNEQFFGPGTRLTVL.

The chain links TRBV19 to TRBJ1-2; 7 nucleotides line up with TRBD1. This CDR3 is built from 13 residues. Germline V gives CDR1 LNHDA, CDR2 SQIVND (reference sequence). J lost 5 bases, V lost 6 bases, and 6 bases had no gene match. Here the CDR3 DNA reads TGTGCCAGTAGGAGTGGACAGGCGTATGGCTACACCTTC. This sequence encodes CASRSGQAYGYTF.

This chain uses TRBV4-2 with TRBJ2-1; 10 bases line up with TRBD2. Trimming at V came to 6 bases and at J to 5 bases, leaving 4 bases not matched to a gene. This CDR3 has 14 residues. The germline gives CDR1 LGHNA, CDR2 YNFKEQ. CDR3 sequence reads: CASRWTSGNNEQFF. CDR3 coding DNA: TGTGCCAGCAGGTGGACTAGCGGAAACAATGAGCAGTTCTTC.

V usage is TRBV5-6 and J usage is TRBJ2-7, with 10 bases lining up with TRBD1. Germline CDR1 SGHDT, CDR2 YYEEEE. The CDR3 covers 16 residues. Trimming took 0 bases from V and 1 from J; bases not matched to a gene: 4. The CDR3 loop is CASSLGGQGISYEQYF. The CDR3 nucleotides are TGTGCCAGCAGCTTGGGGGGACAGGGGATTTCCTACGAGCAGTACTTC.

The chain couples TRBV3-1 to TRBJ2-7; D gene uncertain. Germline V gene lookup returns CDR1 LGHDT and CDR2 YNNKEL (reference sequence). The CDR3 loop spans 14 amino acids. V dropped 0 bases and J dropped 3 bases, with 9 bases sitting between them. CDR3 sequence: CASSQDSLGYEQYF. The CDR3 DNA reads as TGTGCCAGCAGCCAAGACAGTCTCGGCTACGAGCAGTACTTC.

This clonotype has just one count. The J gene is TRBJ1-2, the V gene TRBV7-9; maybe TRBD1 (5 bases). Trimming took off 0 bases at V and 4 bases at J, with 12 bases between the two ends. The CDR3 runs to 15 residues. The V gene's germline CDR1 is SEHNR and CDR2 FQNEAQ (reference sequence). The CDR3 DNA follows: TGTGCCAGCAGCTTAGCCCTATCGACAGTCTATGGCTACACCTTC. Its translation: CASSLALSTVYGYTF.

V gene TRBV7-9 combines with J gene TRBJ2-3, with no clear D. The germline gives CDR1 SEHNR, CDR2 FQNEAQ (reference sequence). CDR3 length: 14 residues. The germline V and J ends were trimmed by 5 bases and 8 bases, with 17 bases remaining between them. The DNA of the CDR3 is TGTGCCAGCAGCCAGCCCGGACGTCCGGTTACGCAGTATTTT. Amino acid sequence: CASSQPGRPVTQYF.

This clonotype was found once. The chain links TRBV20-1 to TRBJ2-1; D ambiguous. V was clipped by 3 bases and J by 8 bases, with 8 bases between them. CDR1 is DFQATT and CDR2 is SNEGSKA in the germline V gene (reference sequence). The CDR3 runs to 11 residues. CDR3 loop: CSARPFDEQFF. The CDR3 DNA follows: TGCAGTGCTAGGCCGTTTGATGAGCAGTTCTTC.

The CDR3 sequence: CASSLAELVHEQYF. For the CDR3, the DNA is TGTGCCAGCAGCTTAGCGGAACTAGTCCACGAGCAGTACTTC. The V gene is TRBV7-9, the J gene TRBJ2-7; maybe TRBD2 (5 bases). CDR1 is SEHNR, CDR2 FQNEAQ, per germline (reference sequence). Between the trimmed V and J ends, which lost 0 bases and 5 bases, there was a span of 11 bases. The CDR3 covers 14 residues.

The chain has TRBV25-1 and TRBJ2-1; 10 positions match TRBD2. V shed 4 bases, J shed 2 bases, and the junction held 11 bases outside the gene matches. Germline V gene lookup returns CDR1 MGHDK and CDR2 SYGVNS. This CDR3 has 18 residues. The CDR3 region has the DNA TGTGCCAGCAGTGGCTACACTCTAGCGGGAGTGCCCTACAATGAGCAGTTCTTC. This codes for CASSGYTLAGVPYNEQFF.

The gene calls are TRBV6-2 or TRBV6-3 and TRBJ2-6; D gene unclear. Germline V gene sequence: CDR1 MNHEY, CDR2 SVGEGT. V lost 8 bases and J lost 0, with 8 bases in between. The CDR3 is 14 amino acids. CDR3 coding DNA: TGTGCCAGCGGAAGGGTCTCTGGGGCCAACGTCCTGACTTTC. Encoded protein: CASGRVSGANVLTF.

Only one count was recorded for this clonotype. V usage is TRBV30 and J usage is TRBJ2-1, with D perhaps TRBD2 (5 bases). This CDR3 spans 14 amino acids. Germline V gene lookup returns CDR1 GTSNPN and CDR2 SVGIG (reference sequence). Trimming stripped 6 bases from V and 4 bases from J, with 16 bases between. The CDR3 reads CACSGARDYNEQFF. DNA for the CDR3: TGTGCCTGCTCCGGTGCCCGGGATTACAATGAGCAGTTCTTC.

This clonotype came up once. The J gene is TRBJ2-7, the V gene TRBV28, with D possibly being TRBD1 (6 bases). Trimming shortened V by 6 bases and J by 6 bases, and 15 bases separated the two germline ends. The CDR3 contains 13 residues. Germline V gene sequence: CDR1 MDHEN, CDR2 SYDVKM. CDR3 region: CASSYRDGLEQYF. For the CDR3, the DNA is TGTGCCAGCAGCTACAGGGATGGCCTCGAGCAGTACTTC.

This sequence joins TRBV20-1 and TRBJ2-7; 7 bases fit TRBD2. The CDR3 extends over 16 amino acids. Germline CDR1 is DFQATT and CDR2 is SNEGSKA (reference sequence). The J segment lost 5 bases and the V segment lost 1 base, leaving 14 bases of the junction unmatched. The CDR3 loop is CSARAQSAGVVHEQYF. CDR3 nucleotide sequence: TGCAGTGCTAGAGCTCAAAGTGCGGGAGTTGTCCACGAGCAGTACTTC.

V and J are TRBV9 and TRBJ2-5, with 7 bases that match TRBD1. After removal of 2 bases from V and 5 bases from J, the junction contained 9 bases not matched to a gene. CDR3 length: 15 residues. The germline gives CDR1 SGDLS, CDR2 YYNGEE. The CDR3 DNA reads TGTGCCAGCAGCGTTACAGGGGCCTCTGGGGAGACCCAGTACTTC. Translating gives CASSVTGASGETQYF.

The chain employs TRBV9 and TRBJ2-3; TRBD2 aligns across 12 bases. The CDR3 is 15 residues long. Germline CDR1 is SGDLS and CDR2 is YYNGEE. The V segment lost 3 bases and the J segment 4 bases; nucleotides outside the gene matches: 3. The DNA of the CDR3 is TGTGCCAGCAGCGCGACTAGCGGGAGAGCAGATACGCAGTATTTT. It specifies CASSATSGRADTQYF.

This clonotype occurred a few times. J is TRBJ2-3 and V is TRBV9; TRBD2 aligns across 8 bases. J gave up 3 bases and V 0 bases, and 9 bases lay outside the gene matches. Germline loops: CDR1 SGDLS, CDR2 YYNGEE. CDR3 length: 17 residues. CDR3 loop: CASSVESAGGSTDTQYF. The DNA of the CDR3 is TGTGCCAGCAGCGTAGAGTCCGCGGGAGGATCGACAGATACGCAGTATTTT.

This rearrangement joins TRBV10-3 to TRBJ2-7; 12 bases map to TRBD2. Germline CDR1 and CDR2: ENHRY and SYGVKD. V shed 10 bases and J 2 bases; nucleotides not matched to a gene: 3. This CDR3 has 13 amino acids. The CDR3 DNA reads as TGTGCCACTTCTAGCGGGAGGGCCTACGAGCAGTACTTC. Its translation: CATSSGRAYEQYF.

The rearrangement links TRBV18 to TRBJ2-7; 7 positions agree with TRBD1. This CDR3 has 15 amino acids. V lost 3 bases and J lost 4; bases outside the gene matches: 9. The germline V gene has CDR1 KGHSH and CDR2 LQKENI. The CDR3 DNA is TGTGCCAGCTCACCGGAAGGACAGGACTCATACGAGCAGTACTTC. This sequence encodes CASSPEGQDSYEQYF.

The V call is TRBV30, the J call TRBJ2-3; 7 bases map to TRBD2. This CDR3 is 12 amino acids long. After removal of 8 bases from V and 5 bases from J, the junction contained 7 bases not matched to a gene. Germline values: CDR1 GTSNPN, CDR2 SVGIG (reference sequence). Written as DNA, the CDR3 is TGTGCCGGGGGGGAGTTCGGAGATACGCAGTATTTT. Translating gives CAGGEFGDTQYF.

The gene calls are TRBV29-1 and TRBJ2-3; 7 bases are a match to TRBD2. The trim removed 7 bases at V and 2 bases at J, leaving 9 bases unmatched. The CDR3 spans 14 residues. CDR1 and CDR2 from the germline V gene are SQVTM and ANQGSEA. The CDR3 DNA is TGCAGCGGCGGTCAGAGCGGGACCACAGATACGCAGTATTTT. Residues: CSGGQSGTTDTQYF.

The J gene is TRBJ1-2, the V gene TRBV12-3 or TRBV12-4; D remains ambiguous. The CDR3 has 13 residues. The V and J ends lost 3 bases and 0 bases respectively, with 5 bases between them. Here the CDR3 reads CASSFQANYGYTF. For the CDR3, the DNA is TGTGCCAGCAGTTTCCAGGCTAACTATGGCTACACCTTC.

The chain links TRBV7-8 to TRBJ2-1; D unclear. The germline V and J ends were trimmed by 6 bases and 5 bases, with 14 bases remaining between them. Per the germline V gene, CDR1 is SGHVS and CDR2 is FQNEAQ. There are 14 residues in the CDR3. As DNA, the CDR3 is TGTGCCAGCAGTCCCTCAGTCATTGACAATGAGCAGTTCTTC. As protein: CASSPSVIDNEQFF.

This clonotype has only one observation. V gene TRBV7-9 combines with J gene TRBJ2-7, with no clear D. CDR1 is SEHNR, CDR2 FQNEAQ, per germline (reference sequence). Trimming cost V 1 base and J 2 bases, with 21 bases left between them. This CDR3 is 18 amino acids long. DNA of the CDR3: TGTGCCAGCAGCTTAGGCATCGAGGACCAACGTTCGCCCTACGAGCAGTACTTC. Translated: CASSLGIEDQRSPYEQYF.

The rearrangement links TRBV20-1 to TRBJ1-1; D unresolved. Germline V gene sequence: CDR1 DFQATT, CDR2 SNEGSKA (reference sequence). Trimming pared 1 base from V and 8 bases from J, leaving 17 bases between. The CDR3 consists of 14 residues. CDR3 sequence (DNA): TGCAGTGCTAGAGGTACATTCGGAGGATCGGAAGCTTTCTTT. Protein sequence: CSARGTFGGSEAFF.

The chain employs TRBV20-1 and TRBJ2-1, with D possibly being TRBD1 or TRBD2 (5 bases each). This CDR3 spans 13 amino acids. Germline CDR1 is DFQATT and CDR2 is SNEGSKA (reference sequence). Trimming cost V 3 bases and J 2 bases, with 8 bases left between them. DNA of the CDR3: TGCAGTGCTAGGTTGGGGGCCTACAATGAGCAGTTCTTC. It translates to CSARLGAYNEQFF.